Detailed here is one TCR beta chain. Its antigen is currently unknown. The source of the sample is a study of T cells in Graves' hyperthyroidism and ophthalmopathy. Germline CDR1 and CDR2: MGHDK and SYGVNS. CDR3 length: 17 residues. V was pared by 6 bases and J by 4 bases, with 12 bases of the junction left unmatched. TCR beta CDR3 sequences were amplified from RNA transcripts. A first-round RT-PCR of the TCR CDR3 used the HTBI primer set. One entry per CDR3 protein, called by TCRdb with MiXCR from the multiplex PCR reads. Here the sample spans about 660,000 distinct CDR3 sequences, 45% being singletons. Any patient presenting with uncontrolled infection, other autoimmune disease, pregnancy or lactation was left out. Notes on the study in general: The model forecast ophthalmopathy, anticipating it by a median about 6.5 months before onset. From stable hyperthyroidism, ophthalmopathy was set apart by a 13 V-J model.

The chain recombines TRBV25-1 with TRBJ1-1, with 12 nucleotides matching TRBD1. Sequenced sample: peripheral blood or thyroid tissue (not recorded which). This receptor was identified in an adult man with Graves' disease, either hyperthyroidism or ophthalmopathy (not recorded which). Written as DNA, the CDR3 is TGTGCCAGCAGCCCCGGGACAGGGGGCATGAGCGGCACTGAAGCTTTCTTT. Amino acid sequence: CASSPGTGGMSGTEAFF.